These 4 T cell receptor beta chains were sequenced from one sample in a study of identical twins. TCRdb fed the 5' RACE reads into MiXCR, producing one record per CDR3 protein. The sample holds more than 250,000 distinct CDR3 sequences, about 8.1% seen once. These data were likewise used in another study, on yellow fever vaccine responses in identical twins.

Sequencing input: memory (CD45RO+) T cells sorted from blood. Source of these receptors: a woman aged 18-35 years in good health.

A few counts support this clonotype. The chain carries TRBV13 and TRBJ1-6; 8 bases map to TRBD1. The J segment lost 5 bases and the V segment lost 2 bases, leaving 2 bases of the junction unmatched. The germline gives CDR1 PRHDT, CDR2 FYEKMQ (reference sequence). The CDR3 spans 15 residues. Here the CDR3 reads CASSLMDRDNSPLHF. The CDR3 region has the DNA TGTGCCAGCAGCTTAATGGACAGGGATAATTCACCCCTCCACTTT.

This clonotype was counted between two and nine times. The genes are TRBV12-3 or TRBV12-4 and TRBJ1-3, with D tentatively TRBD1 (5 bases). The CDR3 is 15 amino acids. V was trimmed by 8 bases and J by 0 bases, leaving 14 bases between them. The CDR3 sequence: CASCRDARSGNTIYF. As DNA, the CDR3 is TGTGCCAGCTGCCGGGACGCTCGCTCTGGAAACACCATATATTTT.

This chain's CDR3 is CASSLDGVGLAGADTQYF. CDR3 bases: TGTGCCAGCAGCTTAGACGGGGTGGGGTTAGCGGGGGCCGATACGCAGTATTTT. This rearrangement joins TRBV11-2 to TRBJ2-3; 9 positions match TRBD2. Germline values: CDR1 SGHAT, CDR2 FQNNGV. With 0 bases clipped from V and 6 bases from J, the junction kept 13 bases outside the gene matches. The CDR3 sequence is 18 residues long.

As regards this clonotype: This may stem from a read error, because a much larger clone lies one nucleotide away. The V gene is TRBV12-3 or TRBV12-4, the J gene TRBJ2-2; D unclear. The CDR3 has 15 amino acids. The V end was cut by 4 bases, the J end by 5 bases, with 14 bases between. The CDR3 here is CASSYLAIGTGELFF. The CDR3, as DNA: TGTGCCAGCAGTTACTTAGCAATTGGGACCGGGGAGCTGTTTTTT.